This T cell receptor (beta chain) was documented in a study of shared clonotypes between healthy human individuals (dated by TCRdb to the early 2020s). For the wider study: The cohort comprised a couple of women and a few men aged 18 to 49 years. Different laboratories and diverse techniques were used to prepare libraries and sequence TCR repertoires, to increase sequencing depth and limit assay-specific biases. For each donor, CD4 naive and CD4 memory were each given three plates, CD8 naive was given two plates, and CD8 memory was given one plate. Per donor, leukapheresis produced somewhere between about 0.8 and 9 billion PBMCs. The study deeply sequenced blood TCR repertoires of about five healthy adults to estimate repertoire size and the extent of clonotype sharing between individuals.

Of note for this clone: Its antigen has not been determined. Qualities for individual bases were not recorded, and no much larger clone is one base off.

Donors were healthy HIV-negative adults with no recently reported acute infections or vaccinations. Every donor was a Caucasian adult living in Nashville, Tennessee, USA. CD4+ T cells were enriched through magnetic negative selection, after which naive cells were positively selected on CD45RA and the remaining negative fraction served as the memory subset. After blood collection by leukapheresis, PBMCs were isolated using Ficoll-Histopaque density gradient centrifugation and then cryopreserved in the vapor phase of liquid nitrogen. Analytical flow cytometry was used to check the purity and quantity of each magnetically sorted T cell population. Genomic DNA was isolated from every sorted fraction and measured by UV absorbance on a Nanodrop 2000c. Summary of the overall study and its limitations: Higher generation probabilities were observed for clonotypes shared by all four sorted-subset donors than for non-shared clonotypes. Pairwise subsampling led to the expectation that sequencing depth would affect the degree of clonotype sharing among donors. Sharing across a handful of donors was observed for around 5% of naive CD4, less than 4% of naive CD8, 2% to 2.5% of memory CD4, and about 0.4% of memory CD8 clonotypes. Because the study included a small number of donors, the genetic and exposure-history diversity represented was limited. Naive subsets generally had larger estimated clonotype richness than memory subsets. Rarefaction of sorted-subset datasets indicated incomplete sequencing despite the large sequencing depth. Only blood was sampled, and tissue TCR repertoires likely differ from those in blood.

Using the deep immunoSEQ assay, TCR CDR3 regions were amplified from genomic DNA by multiplex PCR. Genomic DNA extracted from each cell subset was distributed evenly over all wells of several immunoSEQ 96-well plates, and each plate served as one replicate. For sorted subsets, about 200 ng genomic DNA, equal to about 30,000 T cell genomes, was loaded into each replicate PCR. Purified libraries were quantified with a Qubit 3.0 fluorometer, sized on a Bioanalyzer 2100, and re-quantified with the KAPA Library Quantification kit. A separate single-read 150-cycle Illumina NextSeq 550 flow cell was used to sequence each immunoSEQ 96-well plate. Under the source paper's analysis protocol: The immunoSEQ output contained only junctional sequences without quality scores, so filtering could not match that applied to full-length reads. To assign V/J genes and CDR3, sequences were annotated against IMGT germline references using PyIR, a Python wrapper for IgBLAST v1.9. Reads were removed for weak V/J assignments (E-value above 1e-6), missing CDR3, stop codons, out-of-frame junctions, or ambiguous translated residues. V3J clonotypes were defined as sequences sharing an identical inferred V gene, J gene, and CDR3 amino acid sequence. Percentage overlap between repertoires was computed as shared unique clonotypes divided by the size of the smaller repertoire. RTK rarefaction, the Chao1 estimator, and Recon v2.1 estimates of unobserved clonotypes were used to assess repertoire richness. OLGA was used to compute generation probabilities for all TCRbeta clonotypes that the gDNA method yielded from a handful of donors. Drawn from immuneACCESS, this table holds only the in-frame rearrangements with V and J called that TCRdb kept. Clones are partly lost; checked studies trace under half to an unresolved V gene and leave the rest unexplained. V and J calls and clone size come straight from that table; D and trimming were deduced from the DNA. For this sample the table gives under 1,100,000 clones, of which around 78% were detected only once. The top ten clonotypes cover roughly 0.62% of the sample.

As encoded in the germline V gene, CDR1 is SGHRS while CDR2 is YFSETQ. Including the terminal cysteine and phenylalanine, the CDR3 comprises 16 residues. The retained sequence is limited to the CDR3, 48 bases, with the frame set at the first base. Trimming takes 0 bases off V and 2 bases off J; junction bases not matched to a gene: 5. The source of this sequence is a man aged 18 to 35 in good health. Some clones in this sample may be carry-over from other donors' samples. Recombination joined TRBV5-1 with TRBJ1-1; the central 9 bases match TRBD1. Specimen: memory CD4+ T cells from PBMCs. Taken with the paper, the label for cell subset or site translates to: CD45RA-negative fraction. The CDR3 region reads CASSLGQGEVNTEAFF. The DNA is TGCGCCAGCAGCTTGGGACAGGGGGAAGTTAACACTGAAGCTTTCTTT.